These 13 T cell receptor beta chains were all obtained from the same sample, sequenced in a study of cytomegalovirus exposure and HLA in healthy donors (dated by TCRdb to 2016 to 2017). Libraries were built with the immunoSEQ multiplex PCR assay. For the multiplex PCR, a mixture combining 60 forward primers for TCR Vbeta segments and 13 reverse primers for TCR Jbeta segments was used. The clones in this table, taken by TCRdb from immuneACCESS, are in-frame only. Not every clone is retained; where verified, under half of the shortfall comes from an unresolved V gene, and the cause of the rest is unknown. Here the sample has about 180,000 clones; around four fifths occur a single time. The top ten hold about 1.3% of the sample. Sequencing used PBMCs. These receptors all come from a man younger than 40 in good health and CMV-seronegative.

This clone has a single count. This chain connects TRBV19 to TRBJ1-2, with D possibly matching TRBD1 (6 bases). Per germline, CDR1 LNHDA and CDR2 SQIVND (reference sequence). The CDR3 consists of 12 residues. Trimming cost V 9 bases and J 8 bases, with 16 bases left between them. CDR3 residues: CASNPRGYGYTF. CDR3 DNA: TGTGCCAGCAACCCCAGGGGTTACGGCTACACCTTC.

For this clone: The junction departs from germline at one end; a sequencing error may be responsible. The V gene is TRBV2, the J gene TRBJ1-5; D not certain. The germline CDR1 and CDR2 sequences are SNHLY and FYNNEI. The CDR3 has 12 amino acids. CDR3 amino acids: CASTEVREFPHF. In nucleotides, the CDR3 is TGTGCCAGCACTGAAGTACGGGAATTTCCGCATTTT.

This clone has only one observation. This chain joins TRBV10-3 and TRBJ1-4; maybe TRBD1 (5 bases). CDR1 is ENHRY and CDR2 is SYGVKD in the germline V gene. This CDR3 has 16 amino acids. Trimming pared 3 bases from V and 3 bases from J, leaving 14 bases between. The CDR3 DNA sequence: TGTGCCATCAGTGAAGGTTTGGGAGGGGCTAATGAAAAACTGTTTTTT. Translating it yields CAISEGLGGANEKLFF.

The CDR3 DNA reads as TGTGCCTGGGCGCGACAGTGGACTGGAAACACCATATATTTT. As protein: CAWARQWTGNTIYF. J is TRBJ1-3 and V is TRBV30; possibly TRBD1 for D (5 bases). The CDR3 length is 14 residues. Germline CDR1 GTSNPN, CDR2 SVGIG (reference sequence). V gave up 5 bases and J gave up 2 bases, with 13 bases separating them. Complete variable domain (other parts from reference TRBV30 and TRBJ1-3): SQTIHQWPATLVQPVGSPLSLECTVEGTSNPNLYWYRQAAGRGLQLLFYSVGIGQISSEVPQNLSASRPQDRQFILSSKKLLLSDSGFYLCAWARQWTGNTIYFGEGSWLTVV.

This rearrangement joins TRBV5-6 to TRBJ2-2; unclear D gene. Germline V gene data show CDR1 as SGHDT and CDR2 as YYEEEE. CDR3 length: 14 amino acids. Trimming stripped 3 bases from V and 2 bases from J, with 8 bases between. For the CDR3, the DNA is TGTGCCAGCAGCTCAAGACTCAACACCGGGGAGCTGTTTTTT. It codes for CASSSRLNTGELFF.

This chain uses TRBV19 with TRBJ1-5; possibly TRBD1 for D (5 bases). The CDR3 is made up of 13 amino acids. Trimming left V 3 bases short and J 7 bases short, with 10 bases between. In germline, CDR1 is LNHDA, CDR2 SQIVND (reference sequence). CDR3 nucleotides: TGTGCCAGTAGTATGGATCGGGGGCAGCCCCAGCATTTT. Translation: CASSMDRGQPQHF.

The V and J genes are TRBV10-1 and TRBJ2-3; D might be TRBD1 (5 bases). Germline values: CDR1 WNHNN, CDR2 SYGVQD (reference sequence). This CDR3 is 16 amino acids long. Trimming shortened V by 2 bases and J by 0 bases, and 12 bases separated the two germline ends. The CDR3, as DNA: TGCGCCAGCAGTGAGGACAGTTCGACTAGCACAGATACGCAGTATTTT. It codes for CASSEDSSTSTDTQYF.

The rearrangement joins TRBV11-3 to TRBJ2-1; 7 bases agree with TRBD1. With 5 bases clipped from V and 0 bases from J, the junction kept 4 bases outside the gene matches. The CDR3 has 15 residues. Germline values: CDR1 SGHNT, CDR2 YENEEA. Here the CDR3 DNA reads TGTGCCAGCAGCACGACAGGGAGCTCCTACAATGAGCAGTTCTTC. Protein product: CASSTTGSSYNEQFF.

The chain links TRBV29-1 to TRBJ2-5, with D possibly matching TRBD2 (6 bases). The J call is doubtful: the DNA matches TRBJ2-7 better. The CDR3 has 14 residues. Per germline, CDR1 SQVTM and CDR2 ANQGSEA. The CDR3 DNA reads TGCAGCGTTGAGAGTAGCGGAAACCCCTACGAGCAGTACTTC. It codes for CSVESSGNPYEQYF.

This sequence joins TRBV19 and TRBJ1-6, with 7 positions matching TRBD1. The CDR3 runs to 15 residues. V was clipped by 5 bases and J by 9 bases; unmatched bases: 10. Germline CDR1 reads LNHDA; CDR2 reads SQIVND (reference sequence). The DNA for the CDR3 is TGTGCCAGTAGTCCCTTCACCACAGGGGTTTCACCCCTCCACTTT. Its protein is CASSPFTTGVSPLHF.

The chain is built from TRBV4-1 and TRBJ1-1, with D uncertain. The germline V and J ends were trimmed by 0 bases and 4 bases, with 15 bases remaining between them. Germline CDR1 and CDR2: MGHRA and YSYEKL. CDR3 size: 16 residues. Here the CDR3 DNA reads TGCGCCAGCAGCCAAGAGGGGAAGCCTGGGAGCACTGAAGCTTTCTTT. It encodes CASSQEGKPGSTEAFF.

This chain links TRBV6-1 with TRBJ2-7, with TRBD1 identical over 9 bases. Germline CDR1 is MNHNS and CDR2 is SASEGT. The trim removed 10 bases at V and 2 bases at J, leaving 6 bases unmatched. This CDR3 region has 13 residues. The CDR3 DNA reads TGTGCCACCGGGGGACAGGGAGCCTACGAGCAGTACTTC. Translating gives CATGGQGAYEQYF.

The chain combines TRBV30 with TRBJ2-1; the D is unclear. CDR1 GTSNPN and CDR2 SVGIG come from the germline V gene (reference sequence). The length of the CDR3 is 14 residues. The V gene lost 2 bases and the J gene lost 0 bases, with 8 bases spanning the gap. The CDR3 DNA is TGTGCCTGGAGTCCACAGAGCTCCTACAATGAGCAGTTCTTC. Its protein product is CAWSPQSSYNEQFF.